These T cell receptor beta chains were read from a single sample in a study of identical twins. MiXCR, run by TCRdb on the 5' RACE reads, gives a single entry per CDR3 protein. The table has hundreds of thousands of distinct CDR3 sequences, roughly 6.2% seen once. Material: naive T cells sorted from blood. These receptors were obtained from a man younger than 35 in good health. The CDR3 runs from the conserved cysteine through the conserved F or W. Fields, in order: V gene, clone size, D gene, J gene, CDR3 protein, CDR3 DNA. D genes are given only for firm matches. Clone size is not always given. Where it is, it says once, few, many or a class for expanded clones.

V gene: TRBV7-2; clone size: many; D gene: TRBD1; J gene: TRBJ2-3; CDR3 protein: CASTRTGSTDTQYF; CDR3 DNA: TGTGCCAGCACCCGGACAGGCTCCACAGATACGCAGTATTTT
V gene: TRBV12-3/TRBV12-4; clone size: many; D gene: TRBD1; J gene: TRBJ1-4; CDR3 protein: CASSLTGGGEKLFF; CDR3 DNA: TGTGCCAGCAGTTTGACAGGGGGCGGTGAAAAACTGTTTTTT
V gene: TRBV6-1; clone size: many; D gene: NA; J gene: TRBJ2-3; CDR3 protein: CASNPPGNTDTQYF; CDR3 DNA: TGTGCCAGCAATCCACCGGGCAACACAGATACGCAGTATTTT
V gene: TRBV3-1; clone size: many; D gene: NA; J gene: TRBJ2-2; CDR3 protein: CASSRGRAGELFF; CDR3 DNA: TGTGCCAGCAGCCGAGGGCGGGCCGGGGAGCTGTTTTTT
V gene: TRBV20-1; clone size: few; D gene: NA; J gene: TRBJ2-1; CDR3 protein: CSAREVRGFDEQFF; CDR3 DNA: TGCAGTGCTAGAGAAGTTCGCGGGTTCGATGAGCAGTTCTTC
V gene: TRBV5-1; clone size: many; D gene: NA; J gene: TRBJ2-1; CDR3 protein: CASSRQTMAVNEQFF; CDR3 DNA: TGCGCCAGCAGCCGACAGACGATGGCGGTCAATGAGCAGTTCTTC
V gene: TRBV5-1; clone size: few; D gene: NA; J gene: TRBJ2-5; CDR3 protein: CASSLDTLTMETQYF; CDR3 DNA: TGCGCCAGCAGCCTTGACACCTTGACGATGGAGACCCAGTACTTC
V gene: TRBV5-6; clone size: many; D gene: NA; J gene: TRBJ2-3; CDR3 protein: CASSLEVGSGRTDTQYF; CDR3 DNA: TGTGCCAGCAGCTTGGAAGTCGGGTCGGGGCGCACAGATACGCAGTATTTT
V gene: TRBV7-9; clone size: few; D gene: NA; J gene: TRBJ2-2; CDR3 protein: CASRVSIGEPGELFF; CDR3 DNA: TGTGCCAGCAGGGTCTCAATTGGAGAGCCCGGGGAGCTGTTTTTT
V gene: TRBV11-2; clone size: NA; D gene: TRBD1; J gene: TRBJ2-1; CDR3 protein: CASSFGPDRGNEQFF; CDR3 DNA: TGTGCCAGCAGCTTCGGCCCCGACAGGGGGAATGAGCAGTTCTTC
V gene: TRBV5-1; clone size: few; D gene: NA; J gene: TRBJ1-1; CDR3 protein: CASTGTNTEAFF; CDR3 DNA: TGCGCCAGCACGGGTACGAACACTGAAGCTTTCTTT
V gene: TRBV29-1; clone size: few; D gene: TRBD1; J gene: TRBJ2-3; CDR3 protein: CSAYRGPSTDTQYF; CDR3 DNA: TGCAGCGCCTACAGGGGACCTAGCACAGATACGCAGTATTTT
V gene: TRBV2; clone size: NA; D gene: NA; J gene: TRBJ2-3; CDR3 protein: CAAGGPDTQYF; CDR3 DNA: TGTGCCGCTGGGGGCCCAGATACGCAGTATTTT
V gene: TRBV6-5; clone size: few; D gene: NA; J gene: TRBJ2-1; CDR3 protein: CASSYAAVGRNEQFF; CDR3 DNA: TGTGCCAGCAGTTACGCGGCGGTCGGTCGCAATGAGCAGTTCTTC
V gene: TRBV6-2/TRBV6-3; clone size: many; D gene: TRBD1; J gene: TRBJ2-5; CDR3 protein: CASRFTGAQETQYF; CDR3 DNA: TGTGCCAGCAGATTCACAGGGGCTCAAGAGACCCAGTACTTC
V gene: TRBV7-6; clone size: many; D gene: TRBD2; J gene: TRBJ2-1; CDR3 protein: CASSYSGTSGPSYNEQFF; CDR3 DNA: TGTGCCAGCAGCTATAGTGGGACTAGCGGGCCCTCTTACAATGAGCAGTTCTTC
V gene: TRBV5-1; clone size: NA; D gene: NA; J gene: TRBJ2-5; CDR3 protein: CASSSGATAGQETQYF; CDR3 DNA: TGCGCCAGCAGCTCCGGGGCCACGGCCGGCCAAGAGACCCAGTACTTC
V gene: TRBV28; clone size: NA; D gene: TRBD2; J gene: TRBJ2-1; CDR3 protein: CASSPVAGRNEQFF; CDR3 DNA: TGTGCCAGCAGCCCGGTAGCGGGGAGGAATGAGCAGTTCTTC
V gene: TRBV29-1; clone size: NA; D gene: NA; J gene: TRBJ2-3; CDR3 protein: CSAPSPSTDTQYF; CDR3 DNA: TGCAGCGCCCCTAGCCCTAGCACAGATACGCAGTATTTT
V gene: TRBV4-3; clone size: many; D gene: NA; J gene: TRBJ2-1; CDR3 protein: CASSQDLRVEQFF; CDR3 DNA: TGCGCCAGCAGCCAAGATCTCAGGGTCGAGCAGTTCTTC
V gene: TRBV24-1; clone size: NA; D gene: TRBD2; J gene: TRBJ2-3; CDR3 protein: CATSSGSGSTDTQYF; CDR3 DNA: TGTGCCACCAGTAGCGGGAGTGGGAGCACAGATACGCAGTATTTT
V gene: TRBV27; clone size: many; D gene: TRBD2; J gene: TRBJ2-1; CDR3 protein: CASSRGTSEGEQFF; CDR3 DNA: TGTGCCAGCAGTCGAGGGACTAGCGAGGGTGAGCAGTTCTTC
V gene: TRBV20-1; clone size: NA; D gene: NA; J gene: TRBJ2-6; CDR3 protein: CSALRHSGANVLTF; CDR3 DNA: TGCAGTGCTCTTCGACACTCTGGGGCCAACGTCCTGACTTTC
V gene: TRBV6-5; clone size: few; D gene: TRBD2; J gene: TRBJ2-3; CDR3 protein: CASSYSRGVVGTDTQYF; CDR3 DNA: TGTGCCAGCAGTTACTCGCGGGGGGTGGTCGGCACAGATACGCAGTATTTT
V gene: TRBV10-3; clone size: NA; D gene: NA; J gene: TRBJ2-4; CDR3 protein: CATLGDIQYF; CDR3 DNA: TGTGCCACCCTGGGGGACATTCAGTACTTC
V gene: TRBV12-3/TRBV12-4; clone size: few; D gene: TRBD2; J gene: TRBJ2-5; CDR3 protein: CASSYMRGVGETQYF; CDR3 DNA: TGTGCCAGCAGTTATATGCGGGGGGTCGGCGAGACCCAGTACTTC
V gene: TRBV3-1; clone size: few; D gene: TRBD2; J gene: TRBJ2-3; CDR3 protein: CASSQLNQGLAGQTQYF; CDR3 DNA: TGTGCCAGCAGCCAATTAAATCAGGGACTAGCGGGACAAACGCAGTATTTT
V gene: TRBV5-6; clone size: many; D gene: TRBD1; J gene: TRBJ2-1; CDR3 protein: CASSRLGQSYNEQFF; CDR3 DNA: TGTGCCAGCAGCCGGCTGGGACAGTCCTACAATGAGCAGTTCTTC
V gene: TRBV20-1; clone size: NA; D gene: NA; J gene: TRBJ2-5; CDR3 protein: CSGGWETQYF; CDR3 DNA: TGCAGTGGGGGCTGGGAGACCCAGTACTTC
V gene: TRBV28; clone size: many; D gene: NA; J gene: TRBJ1-1; CDR3 protein: CASSLGPREAFF; CDR3 DNA: TGTGCCAGCAGCTTGGGACCGAGAGAAGCTTTCTTT
V gene: TRBV12-3/TRBV12-4; clone size: few; D gene: NA; J gene: TRBJ2-1; CDR3 protein: CASSSTPNYNEQFF; CDR3 DNA: TGTGCCAGCAGTTCCACCCCCAACTACAATGAGCAGTTCTTC
V gene: TRBV9; clone size: few; D gene: NA; J gene: TRBJ2-3; CDR3 protein: CASSERLEVLPDTQYF; CDR3 DNA: TGTGCCAGCAGCGAACGACTAGAAGTTCTTCCTGATACGCAGTATTTT
V gene: TRBV5-1; clone size: few; D gene: TRBD2; J gene: TRBJ2-3; CDR3 protein: CASSSARGAGGGDTQYF; CDR3 DNA: TGCGCCAGCAGCAGCGCTCGAGGGGCGGGAGGTGGCGATACGCAGTATTTT
V gene: TRBV15; clone size: many; D gene: NA; J gene: TRBJ2-4; CDR3 protein: CATSRDKGLGGGNIQYF; CDR3 DNA: TGTGCCACCAGCAGAGATAAGGGGTTGGGTGGCGGAAACATTCAGTACTTC
V gene: TRBV20-1; clone size: NA; D gene: NA; J gene: TRBJ2-2; CDR3 protein: CSADPGSVATGELFF; CDR3 DNA: TGCAGTGCTGACCCCGGTAGTGTTGCCACCGGGGAGCTGTTTTTT
V gene: TRBV29-1; clone size: many; D gene: NA; J gene: TRBJ2-2; CDR3 protein: CSVEDFRNSGELFF; CDR3 DNA: TGCAGCGTTGAAGATTTCCGGAACTCCGGGGAGCTGTTTTTT
V gene: TRBV15; clone size: few; D gene: NA; J gene: TRBJ1-3; CDR3 protein: CATSRDRAGMNFGNTIYF; CDR3 DNA: TGTGCCACCAGCAGAGATCGGGCAGGGATGAACTTTGGAAACACCATATATTTT
V gene: TRBV10-3; clone size: few; D gene: TRBD1; J gene: TRBJ1-1; CDR3 protein: CAISEPGRTGTTEAFF; CDR3 DNA: TGTGCCATCAGTGAGCCCGGACGGACAGGGACCACTGAAGCTTTCTTT
V gene: TRBV5-1; clone size: few; D gene: TRBD2; J gene: TRBJ2-1; CDR3 protein: CASRVASGNNEQFF; CDR3 DNA: TGCGCCAGCAGAGTCGCTAGCGGAAACAATGAGCAGTTCTTC
V gene: TRBV12-5; clone size: NA; D gene: TRBD1; J gene: TRBJ2-5; CDR3 protein: CASGLGIQGQETQYF; CDR3 DNA: TGTGCTAGTGGTTTGGGAATACAGGGGCAAGAGACCCAGTACTTC
V gene: TRBV19; clone size: few; D gene: NA; J gene: TRBJ1-5; CDR3 protein: CASRMEHLNQPQHF; CDR3 DNA: TGTGCCAGTAGAATGGAACACCTAAATCAGCCCCAGCATTTT
V gene: TRBV3-1; clone size: many; D gene: NA; J gene: TRBJ2-3; CDR3 protein: CASRGTSSQYF; CDR3 DNA: TGTGCCAGCAGGGGCACCAGCTCCCAGTATTTT
V gene: TRBV7-9; clone size: NA; D gene: NA; J gene: TRBJ2-7; CDR3 protein: CASSSGTESSYEQYF; CDR3 DNA: TGTGCCAGCAGCTCAGGGACTGAAAGCTCCTACGAGCAGTACTTC
V gene: TRBV3-1; clone size: NA; D gene: NA; J gene: TRBJ1-1; CDR3 protein: CASSHIRTGEAFF; CDR3 DNA: TGTGCCAGCAGCCACATTAGGACCGGGGAAGCTTTCTTT
V gene: TRBV5-1; clone size: many; D gene: NA; J gene: TRBJ1-1; CDR3 protein: CASSLGGPNTEAFF; CDR3 DNA: TGCGCCAGCAGCTTGGGGGGACCGAACACTGAAGCTTTCTTT
V gene: TRBV7-2; clone size: many; D gene: NA; J gene: TRBJ2-3; CDR3 protein: CASSLFSDTQYF; CDR3 DNA: TGTGCCAGCAGCTTATTCTCAGATACGCAGTATTTT
V gene: TRBV10-3; clone size: many; D gene: TRBD2; J gene: TRBJ2-3; CDR3 protein: CAMGTSGSTDTQYF; CDR3 DNA: TGTGCCATGGGGACTAGCGGGAGCACAGATACGCAGTATTTT
V gene: TRBV30; clone size: NA; D gene: NA; J gene: TRBJ2-7; CDR3 protein: CAWSVHAGSEQYF; CDR3 DNA: TGTGCCTGGAGTGTACATGCGGGGAGCGAGCAGTACTTC
V gene: TRBV7-9; clone size: many; D gene: NA; J gene: TRBJ2-5; CDR3 protein: CASSKRTQQETQYF; CDR3 DNA: TGTGCCAGCAGTAAAAGGACACAACAAGAGACCCAGTACTTC
V gene: TRBV7-9; clone size: few; D gene: NA; J gene: TRBJ1-5; CDR3 protein: CASSLADNSNQPQHF; CDR3 DNA: TGTGCCAGCAGCTTAGCGGATAATAGCAATCAGCCCCAGCATTTT
V gene: TRBV29-1; clone size: many; D gene: TRBD1; J gene: TRBJ1-1; CDR3 protein: CSVQQGSLMNTEAFF; CDR3 DNA: TGCAGCGTTCAACAGGGGTCCCTCATGAACACTGAAGCTTTCTTT
V gene: TRBV5-1; clone size: few; D gene: NA; J gene: TRBJ2-3; CDR3 protein: CASSLDVGGGTDTQYF; CDR3 DNA: TGCGCCAGCAGCTTGGATGTAGGAGGGGGTACAGATACGCAGTATTTT